What follows describes a single T cell receptor (beta chain). Its target is not known. CDR1 SGHAT and CDR2 FQNNGV come from the germline V gene. There are 18 residues in the CDR3. Losses at the gene ends were 2 bases for V and 4 bases for J; bases not matched to a gene: 14. The data were taken from a study of T cell responses to AZD1222 COVID-19 vaccine. Overall study findings and caveats: Baseline seropositivity characterized only 5 or 6 AZD1222 recipients. Sampling that yielded the repertoires occurred only after the peak T cell response. CD4 TCRs linked to vaccination spanned spike, dominating at 160-218 and 743-854. Reports indicate that nearly half of spike-specific TCRs are directed at unmutated variant regions.

TCRdb keeps only in-frame clones here, not all; method: immunoSEQ multiplex PCR. The sample lists fewer than 95,000 clones, approximately 90% occurring once. The source material was peripheral blood, sampled 28 days after the second AZD1222 dose. The rearrangement joins TRBV11-2 to TRBJ2-7, with 10 nucleotides matching TRBD2. This sequence originates from an adult who received the AZD1222 COVID-19 vaccine. The CDR3 loop reads CASSLRPPSGSSMYEQYF. The CDR3 region has the DNA TGTGCCAGCAGCTTAAGACCGCCTAGCGGGAGTTCGATGTACGAGCAGTACTTC.